The following is a T cell receptor beta chain sequence with its context. What it binds is not known. Germline CDR1 and CDR2: SGHTA and FQGNSA. CDR3 size: 15 residues. V was trimmed by 5 bases and J by 0 bases, leaving 13 bases between them. Produced via immunoSEQ multiplex PCR; TCRdb's table is partial and in-frame only. The table has tens of thousands of clones, approximately 81% seen once. This sample is part of a study of radiotherapy plus CTLA-4 blockade in lung cancer. At the level of the study: Objective responses were observed in around a sixth of patients, and disease control was achieved by 31%. Whole-study findings and limits: Researchers report tumor-derived TCR clones expanding in blood after radiotherapy plus ipilimumab.

V gene TRBV7-2 combines with J gene TRBJ1-1, with D perhaps matching TRBD1 (6 bases). The material was peripheral blood, obtained from a patient treated with radiotherapy plus ipilimumab. This receptor was obtained from a human donor with non-small cell lung cancer that progressed on radiotherapy plus ipilimumab. CDR3 nucleotide sequence: TGTGCCAGCAGCCTGGAGGGGGGCCTGAACACTGAAGCTTTCTTT. It encodes CASSLEGGLNTEAFF.